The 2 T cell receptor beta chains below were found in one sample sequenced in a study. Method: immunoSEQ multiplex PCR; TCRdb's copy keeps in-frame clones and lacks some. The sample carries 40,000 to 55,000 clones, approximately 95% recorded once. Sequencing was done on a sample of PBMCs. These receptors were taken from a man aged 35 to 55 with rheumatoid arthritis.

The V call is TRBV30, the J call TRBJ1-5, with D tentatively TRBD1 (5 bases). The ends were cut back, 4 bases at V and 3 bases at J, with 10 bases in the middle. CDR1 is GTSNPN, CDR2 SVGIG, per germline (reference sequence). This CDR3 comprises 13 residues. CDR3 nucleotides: TGTGCCTGGAACCGGGACCCCAATCAGCCCCAGCATTTT. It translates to CAWNRDPNQPQHF.

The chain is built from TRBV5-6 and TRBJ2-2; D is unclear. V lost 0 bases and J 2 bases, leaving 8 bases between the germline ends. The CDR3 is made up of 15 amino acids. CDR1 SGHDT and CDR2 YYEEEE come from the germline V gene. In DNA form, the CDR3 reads TGTGCCAGCAGCTTGGGCTTAGAAAACACCGGGGAGCTGTTTTTT. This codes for CASSLGLENTGELFF. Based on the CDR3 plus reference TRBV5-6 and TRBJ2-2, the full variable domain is DAGVTQSPTHLIKTRGQQVTLRCSPKSGHDTVSWYQQALGQGPQFIFQYYEEEERQRGNFPDRFSGHQFPNYSSELNVNALLLGDSALYLCASSLGLENTGELFFGEGSRLTVL.